This entry lists 24 T cell receptor beta chains sequenced from one sample in a study of response to subunit inactivated influenza vaccine. TCRdb passed the RT-PCR reads through MiXCR, listing each CDR3 protein once. The data contain roughly 160,000 distinct CDR3 sequences, around 11% of them singletons. Sequenced here: CD8+ T cells sorted from PBMCs, sampled 23 months after vaccination. The receptors originated from a man between 50 and 75 years old who received an inactivated influenza vaccine.

The chain carries TRBV9 and TRBJ1-1, with D tentatively TRBD1 (5 bases). Trimming cost V 4 bases and J 6 bases, with 19 bases left between them. The CDR3 loop spans 15 amino acids. Germline V gene lookup returns CDR1 SGDLS and CDR2 YYNGEE. CDR3 in DNA: TGTGCCAGCAGCACATATCCGGCAGGGAGACCTGAAGCTTTCTTT. Translation gives CASSTYPAGRPEAFF.

V gene TRBV11-3 combines with J gene TRBJ2-3, with 9 nucleotides matching TRBD2. J lost 4 bases, V lost 0 bases, and 5 bases had no gene match. CDR1 and CDR2 (germline): SGHNT, YENEEA. CDR3 size: 16 residues. Here the CDR3 DNA reads TGTGCCAGCAGCTTAGATATAGCGGGAGTGGCAGATACGCAGTATTTT. Encoded protein: CASSLDIAGVADTQYF. Filled out from reference TRBV11-3 and TRBJ2-3, the complete variable domain reads EAGVVQSPRYKIIEKKQPVAFWCNPISGHNTLYWYLQNLGQGPELLIRYENEEAVDDSQLPKDRFSAERLKGVDSTLKIQPAELGDSAVYLCASSLDIAGVADTQYFGPGTRLTVL.

The chain carries TRBV7-2 and TRBJ2-7, with D uncertain. This CDR3 is 16 amino acids long. V lost 4 bases, J lost 1 base, and 17 bases lay in between. Germline V lookup: CDR1 SGHTA, CDR2 FQGNSA. The CDR3 bases are TGTGCCAGCAGCTCGAAGACCAGCGCCCCTTCCTACGAGCAGTACTTC. Amino acids: CASSSKTSAPSYEQYF.

This clonotype was seen repeatedly, ten times or more. V and J are TRBV12-3 or TRBV12-4 and TRBJ2-5; the D is unclear. The V end lost 7 bases, the J end lost 7 bases, and 13 bases lay between the germline ends. CDR3 length: 12 amino acids. Here the CDR3 reads CASTSSLGTQYF. The CDR3 DNA reads as TGTGCCAGCACCTCTAGTTTGGGGACCCAGTACTTC.

This clonotype was counted ten times or more. Here the CDR3 DNA reads TGTGCCATCAGAAACCGGACTAGCGGTAAATACGAGCAGTACTTC. Translated, it gives CAIRNRTSGKYEQYF. The chain employs TRBV10-3 and TRBJ2-7, with 10 bases aligning to TRBD2. Trimming at V came to 6 bases and at J to 4 bases, leaving 9 bases not matched to a gene. The CDR3 loop spans 15 amino acids. CDR1 is ENHRY and CDR2 is SYGVKD in the germline V gene.

This clonotype was observed a few times. The germline gene is not matched at one end of the junction; a read error may be the cause. The chain carries TRBV29-1 and TRBJ2-5; D gene unclear. The CDR3 totals 10 residues. Looked up from germline, CDR1 is SQVTM and CDR2 is ANQGSEA. The DNA of the CDR3 is TGCAGCGTTGAAACGCCAGCCTCTTGCTTC. This sequence encodes CSVETPASCF. The full variable domain, with the rest looked up from reference TRBV29-1 and TRBJ2-5, is SAVISQKPSRDICQRGTSLTIQCQVDSQVTMMFWYRQQPGQSLTLIATANQGSEATYESGFVIDKFPISRPNLTFSTLTVSNMSPEDSSIYLCSVETPASCFGPGTRLLVL.

This clonotype was seen only a few times. The chain's CDR3 is CAISGPGTGTVLSSYEQYF. Here the CDR3 DNA reads TGTGCCATCAGTGGCCCCGGGACAGGAACCGTTCTAAGCTCCTACGAGCAGTACTTC. J is TRBJ2-7 and V is TRBV10-3; 8 nucleotides line up with TRBD1. This CDR3 has 19 residues. Germline trimming cut 4 bases from V and 0 bases from J; bases unmatched to any gene: 17. Germline values: CDR1 ENHRY, CDR2 SYGVKD.

This clonotype was observed a handful of times. V and J are TRBV18 and TRBJ2-1, with no clear D. CDR1 is KGHSH and CDR2 is LQKENI in the germline V gene. The germline V and J ends were trimmed by 7 bases and 7 bases, with 8 bases remaining between them. The length of the CDR3 is 11 residues. CDR3 protein: CASFLGNEQFF. CDR3 bases: TGTGCCAGCTTCCTCGGGAATGAGCAGTTCTTC. Full variable domain (rest looked up from reference TRBV18 and TRBJ2-1): NAGVMQNPRHLVRRRGQEARLRCSPMKGHSHVYWYRQLPEEGLKFMVYLQKENIIDESGMPKERFSAEFPKEGPSILRIQQVVRGDSAAYFCASFLGNEQFFGPGTRLTVL.

This chain connects TRBV6-2 or TRBV6-3 to TRBJ2-2, with 9 bases lining up with TRBD2. The CDR3 length is 17 residues. Germline CDR1 reads MNHEY; CDR2 reads SVGEGT. J was trimmed by 1 base and V by 1 base; bases with no gene match: 4. The DNA of the CDR3 is TGTGCCAGCAGTTACTGGCCTAGCGGGGAGAACACCGGGGAGCTGTTTTTT. Translated: CASSYWPSGENTGELFF.

This clonotype was detected only a few times. Being one base from a much bigger clone, this may be a read error. The rearrangement joins TRBV7-9 to TRBJ2-7; tentatively, D is TRBD2 (5 bases). Germline V gives CDR1 SEHNR, CDR2 FQNEAQ (reference sequence). This CDR3 is 13 amino acids long. CDR3 amino acids: CAGSSQEAYEQYF. In DNA form, the CDR3 reads TGTGCCGGCAGCTCTCAGGAGGCCTACGAGCAGTACTTC.

This clonotype occurred a few times. V gene TRBV9 combines with J gene TRBJ2-7; no definite D call. The CDR3 is made up of 13 amino acids. Germline lookup yields CDR1 SGDLS and CDR2 YYNGEE. The ends were cut back, 0 bases at V and 7 bases at J, with 11 bases in the middle. The CDR3 region has the DNA TGTGCCAGCAGCGTAGGACACGCCGGGGAGCAGTACTTC. It encodes CASSVGHAGEQYF.

This clonotype occurred many times. The rearrangement joins TRBV7-8 to TRBJ2-2; 10 nucleotides align to TRBD1. V was pared by 3 bases and J by 6 bases, with 4 bases of the junction left unmatched. The CDR3 has 15 residues. Germline V gene lookup returns CDR1 SGHVS and CDR2 FQNEAQ. Written as DNA, the CDR3 is TGTGCCAGCAGCTTTGGGACAGGGGAAGCCGGGGAGCTGTTTTTT. This sequence encodes CASSFGTGEAGELFF. The variable domain in full, completed from reference TRBV7-8 and TRBJ2-2, reads GAGVSQSPRYKVAKRGQDVALRCDPISGHVSLFWYQQALGQGPEFLTYFQNEAQLDKSGLPSDRFFAERPEGSVSTLKIQRTQQEDSAVYLCASSFGTGEAGELFFGEGSRLTVL.

This clonotype turned up a few times. The V and J genes are TRBV24-1 and TRBJ2-1; 13 bases match TRBD2. Trimming at V came to 2 bases and at J to 3 bases, leaving 9 bases not matched to a gene. The CDR3 runs to 19 residues. Germline values: CDR1 KGHDR, CDR2 SFDVKD. The CDR3 DNA reads TGTGCCACCAGTGATTCGGGACTAGCGGGATGGAATTACTACAATGAGCAGTTCTTC. Translation gives CATSDSGLAGWNYYNEQFF.

This clonotype was found a few times. The chain employs TRBV27 and TRBJ2-2, with a tentative D call TRBD2 (6 bases). CDR3 size: 13 residues. Germline V gives CDR1 MNHEY, CDR2 SMNVEV (reference sequence). V lost 4 bases and J 5 bases, leaving 8 bases between the germline ends. This CDR3 is CASSWGRTGELFF. CDR3 nucleotides: TGTGCCAGCAGTTGGGGGAGGACCGGGGAGCTGTTTTTT.

The J gene is TRBJ2-7, the V gene TRBV20-1; 9 nucleotides line up with TRBD2. The germline V gene encodes CDR1 DFQATT and CDR2 SNEGSKA (reference sequence). This CDR3 contains 15 residues. The junction had 8 bases not matched to a gene; V was cut back by 3 bases and J by 2 bases. Written as DNA, the CDR3 is TGCAGTGCTAGTCCTAGCGGGATACTGCCCTACGAGCAGTACTTC. Its protein product is CSASPSGILPYEQYF.

The gene calls are TRBV4-1 and TRBJ2-7; 10 nucleotides match TRBD1. There are 15 residues in the CDR3. V shed 3 bases, J shed 6 bases, and the junction held 8 bases outside the gene matches. Germline V gives CDR1 MGHRA, CDR2 YSYEKL. CDR3 in amino acids: CASSQGQGHFGEQYF. CDR3 in DNA: TGCGCCAGCAGCCAGGGACAGGGGCACTTTGGCGAGCAGTACTTC.

The chain has TRBV24-1 and TRBJ2-2, with D unresolved. Germline lookup yields CDR1 KGHDR and CDR2 SFDVKD. This CDR3 contains 14 residues. V was shortened by 5 bases and J by 10 bases, with 16 bases between the two germline ends. The CDR3 DNA reads as TGTGCCACCAGTGTCAGTTTTCCCCCTGTGGAGCTGTTTTTT. This gives the protein CATSVSFPPVELFF.

This clonotype was recorded a few times. The chain combines TRBV11-2 with TRBJ2-7; no firm D call. Germline-derived CDR1 and CDR2 are SGHAT and FQNNGV. V was pared by 4 bases and J by 0 bases, with 4 bases between. This CDR3 region has 12 residues. The CDR3 here is CASSSISYEQYF. The CDR3 DNA is TGTGCCAGCAGCTCCATCTCCTACGAGCAGTACTTC.

This clonotype was seen more than once but under ten times. V gene TRBV27 combines with J gene TRBJ2-1; 12 bases match TRBD2. CDR3 length equals 14 residues. Germline CDR1 is MNHEY and CDR2 is SMNVEV (reference sequence). Trimming removed 2 bases from V and 7 bases from J; junction bases left unmatched: 0. The CDR3 nucleotides read TGTGCCAGCAGTTTACTAGCGGGAGGGAATGAGCAGTTCTTC. Protein: CASSLLAGGNEQFF.

The chain recombines TRBV6-4 with TRBJ2-1, with TRBD2 as a possible D gene (6 bases). The V end was cut by 2 bases, the J end by 9 bases, with 8 bases between. Germline CDR1 is MRHNA and CDR2 is SNTAGT. This CDR3 is 12 amino acids long. CDR3 sequence: CASSDGGSEQFF. The DNA of the CDR3 is TGTGCCAGCAGTGACGGGGGGTCTGAGCAGTTCTTC.

This chain links TRBV2 with TRBJ2-1, with 7 nucleotides matching TRBD2. CDR1 SNHLY and CDR2 FYNNEI come from the germline V gene. The CDR3 extends over 14 amino acids. V trimming: 6 bases; J trimming: 4 bases; junction bases outside the gene matches: 6. CDR3 protein: CASRASGLYNEQFF. The CDR3 nucleotides are TGTGCCAGCAGGGCTAGCGGCCTGTACAATGAGCAGTTCTTC.

The chain employs TRBV4-3 and TRBJ2-1; 10 bases are shared with TRBD2. The CDR3 spans 16 residues. Germline assignment: CDR1 LGHNA and CDR2 YSLEER. V shed 1 base, J shed 2 bases, and the junction held 2 bases outside the gene matches. The CDR3 spells CASSQGSGGTYNEQFF. The CDR3 region has the DNA TGCGCCAGCAGCCAAGGTAGCGGGGGGACCTACAATGAGCAGTTCTTC.

In this sample, this clonotype turned up a few times. The chain recombines TRBV19 with TRBJ2-5; no clear D gene. The V gene's germline CDR1 is LNHDA and CDR2 SQIVND (reference sequence). The CDR3 has 14 residues. The V end lost 3 bases, the J end lost 5 bases, and 13 bases lay between the germline ends. This CDR3 is CASSMLTPSETQYF. The CDR3 DNA follows: TGTGCCAGTAGTATGTTGACACCGTCGGAGACCCAGTACTTC.

The J gene is TRBJ2-3, the V gene TRBV10-1, with a tentative D call TRBD1 (5 bases). The CDR3 is 13 residues long. Per the germline V gene, CDR1 is WNHNN and CDR2 is SYGVQD (reference sequence). Trimming stripped 8 bases from V and 2 bases from J, with 11 bases between. The CDR3 nucleotides read TGCGCCAGCGCCTGGGGCTACACAGATACGCAGTATTTT. It specifies CASAWGYTDTQYF.